The 10 T cell receptor beta chains below were found in one sample sequenced in a study of siplizumab effects on memory and regulatory T cells (dated by TCRdb to the late 2010s). The method behind the library was the immunoSEQ multiplex PCR assay. Not all clones reach the TCRdb copy of this immuneACCESS table, which keeps in-frame sequences only. Checked studies attribute under half of the gap to unresolved V genes and leave the rest unexplained. The sample table records 85,000 to 120,000 clones; more than 85% of these occur just once. Approximately 1.2% of the sample is held by the ten biggest clonotypes. Material: CD4+ T cells sorted from blood. These receptors were obtained from a human donor in good health.

The chain uses TRBV6-5 and TRBJ1-6; no clear D gene. Trimming shortened V by 4 bases and J by 7 bases, and 5 bases separated the two germline ends. Germline-derived CDR1 and CDR2 are MNHEY and SVGAGI. The CDR3 covers 12 residues. CDR3 amino acids: CASSFLNSPLHF. Written as DNA, the CDR3 is TGTGCCAGCAGTTTCCTCAATTCACCCCTCCACTTT.

CDR3 residues: CASSSRTGPGNQPQHF. The CDR3 DNA reads as TGTGCCAGCAGTTCCCGGACAGGTCCTGGTAATCAGCCCCAGCATTTT. The chain couples TRBV6-5 to TRBJ1-5; TRBD1 matches 7 bases. Germline V gene data show CDR1 as MNHEY and CDR2 as SVGAGI. The CDR3 is made up of 16 amino acids. The ends lost 4 bases at V and 4 bases at J; junction bases unmatched: 10.

This clone was observed once. The V call is TRBV30, the J call TRBJ2-7; D remains ambiguous. CDR1 and CDR2 from the germline V gene are GTSNPN and SVGIG (reference sequence). Deletions cut 4 bases from V and 2 bases from J, with 6 bases between. The CDR3 loop spans 11 amino acids. CDR3 DNA sequence: TGTGCCTGGAAGGTCACCTACGAGCAGTACTTC. This sequence encodes CAWKVTYEQYF.

J is TRBJ1-5 and V is TRBV19; D not resolved. V was cut by 6 bases and J by 4 bases, with 7 bases left in between. The germline gives CDR1 LNHDA, CDR2 SQIVND (reference sequence). The CDR3 totals 12 residues. CDR3 nucleotides: TGTGCCAGTAGATCACTAAATCAGCCCCAGCATTTT. Encoded protein: CASRSLNQPQHF. The variable domain in full, completed from reference TRBV19 and TRBJ1-5, reads DGGITQSPKYLFRKEGQNVTLSCEQNLNHDAMYWYRQDPGQGLRLIYYSQIVNDFQKGDIAEGYSVSREKKESFPLTVTSAQKNPTAFYLCASRSLNQPQHFGDGTRLSIL.

The rearrangement links TRBV19 to TRBJ2-2, with 7 bases matching TRBD1. The J segment lost 4 bases and the V segment lost 5 bases, leaving 16 bases of the junction unmatched. There are 18 residues in the CDR3. In germline, CDR1 is LNHDA, CDR2 SQIVND (reference sequence). CDR3 protein: CASSVGTAPPRATGELFF. CDR3 nucleotides: TGTGCCAGTAGTGTGGGGACAGCACCACCACGGGCCACCGGGGAGCTGTTTTTT.

The CDR3 DNA is TGCGCCAGCAGCCATCCCCCGCGGGGAGACTATGGCTACACCTTC. Protein sequence: CASSHPPRGDYGYTF. The chain links TRBV4-1 to TRBJ1-2; D is undetermined. V was pared by 3 bases and J by 3 bases, with 14 bases between. Germline CDR1 reads MGHRA; CDR2 reads YSYEKL. The CDR3 consists of 15 residues.

The V call is TRBV30, the J call TRBJ2-1, with a tentative D call TRBD1 (5 bases). This CDR3 is built from 15 residues. Trimming pared 7 bases from V and 0 bases from J, leaving 16 bases between. The germline gives CDR1 GTSNPN, CDR2 SVGIG (reference sequence). The CDR3 coding sequence is TGTGCCTCCCGTTGGGGCAGGGCCTCCTACAATGAGCAGTTCTTC. This sequence encodes CASRWGRASYNEQFF.

V usage is TRBV7-9 and J usage is TRBJ2-7, with D perhaps matching TRBD1 (5 bases). V shed 4 bases and J shed 6 bases, with 13 bases lying between them. Germline V lookup: CDR1 SEHNR, CDR2 FQNEAQ (reference sequence). The CDR3 covers 13 residues. The CDR3 DNA is TGTGCCAGCAGCTACGGGCAGGGTTCCGAGCAGTACTTC. This codes for CASSYGQGSEQYF.

This chain joins TRBV19 and TRBJ2-2; 7 bases fit TRBD2. The germline V gene has CDR1 LNHDA and CDR2 SQIVND (reference sequence). This CDR3 is built from 15 residues. After removal of 6 bases from V and 4 bases from J, the junction contained 8 bases not matched to a gene. For the CDR3, the DNA is TGTGCCAGTAGCTCAGCGGGGCATTCCACCGGGGAGCTGTTTTTT. Its translation is CASSSAGHSTGELFF.

V usage is TRBV6-6 and J usage is TRBJ1-1; 8 nucleotides align to TRBD1. The CDR3 contains 14 residues. Unmatched junction bases numbered 16, after V lost 7 bases and J lost 12 bases. Germline values: CDR1 MNHNY, CDR2 SVGAGI (reference sequence). The CDR3 DNA is TGTGCCAGCACTCTCAGGGGGCCGAGCTCGGGGACTTTCTTT. Protein: CASTLRGPSSGTFF.